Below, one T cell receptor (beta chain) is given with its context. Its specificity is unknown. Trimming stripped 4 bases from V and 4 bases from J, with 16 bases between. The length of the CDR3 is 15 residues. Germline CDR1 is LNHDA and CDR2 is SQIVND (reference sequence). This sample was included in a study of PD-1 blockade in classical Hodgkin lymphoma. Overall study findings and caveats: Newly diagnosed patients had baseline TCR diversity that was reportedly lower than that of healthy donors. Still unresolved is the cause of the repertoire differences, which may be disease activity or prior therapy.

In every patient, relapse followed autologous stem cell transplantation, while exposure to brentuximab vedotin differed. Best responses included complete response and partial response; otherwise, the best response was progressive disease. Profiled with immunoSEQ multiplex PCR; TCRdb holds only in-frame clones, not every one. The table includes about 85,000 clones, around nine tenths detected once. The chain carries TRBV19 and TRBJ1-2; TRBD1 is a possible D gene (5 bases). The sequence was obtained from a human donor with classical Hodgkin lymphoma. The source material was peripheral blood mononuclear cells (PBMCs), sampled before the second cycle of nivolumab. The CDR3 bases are TGTGCCAGTAGTAGTGTTTACAGGCCTTTCTATGGCTACACCTTC. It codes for CASSSVYRPFYGYTF.